This passage covers 21 T cell receptor beta chains from one sample sequenced in a study of early T cells in non-severe SARS-CoV-2 infection. MiXCR, applied by TCRdb to the 5' RACE reads, yields one record per CDR3 protein. The sample has under 55,000 distinct CDR3 sequences; about 9.9% are singletons. Sequenced: whole blood. The source of these receptors is an adult who was a healthcare worker with PCR-confirmed SARS-CoV-2 infection or an uninfected control (not recorded which).

This clonotype was counted ten times or more. This chain connects TRBV28 to TRBJ2-3; the D gene is possibly TRBD1 (5 bases). Germline V gene sequence: CDR1 MDHEN, CDR2 SYDVKM. This CDR3 region has 13 residues. The V gene lost 5 bases and the J gene lost 10 bases, with 16 bases spanning the gap. In DNA form, the CDR3 reads TGTGCCAGCAGTCCCACCCGAATAGGGGCGCAGTATTTT. The encoded protein is CASSPTRIGAQYF.

The V and J genes are TRBV29-1 and TRBJ2-7, with D possibly matching TRBD1 (6 bases). This CDR3 comprises 13 residues. CDR1 is SQVTM and CDR2 is ANQGSEA in the germline V gene. Trimming removed 6 bases from V and 1 base from J, with 13 bases in between. The CDR3 is CSVETGQSYEQYF. CDR3 bases: TGCAGCGTGGAAACAGGACAGTCCTACGAGCAGTACTTC.

This clonotype came up many times. The chain joins TRBV5-5 to TRBJ2-7; either TRBD1 or TRBD2 may supply D (5 bases each). The V gene's germline CDR1 is SGHKS and CDR2 YYEKEE (reference sequence). V shed 3 bases and J shed 7 bases, with 23 bases lying between them. The CDR3 totals 16 residues. CDR3 residues: CASSSGWGRVSGEQYF. The DNA of the CDR3 is TGTGCCAGCAGCTCCGGATGGGGGAGAGTTTCGGGAGAGCAGTACTTC.

The CDR3 spells CASSQDPSFEQYF. CDR3 nucleotide sequence: TGCGCCAGCAGCCAAGACCCTAGCTTCGAGCAGTACTTC. This chain links TRBV4-3 with TRBJ2-7; D is perhaps TRBD2 (5 bases). The CDR3 contains 13 residues. Trimming stripped 0 bases from V and 6 bases from J, with 9 bases between. CDR1 is LGHNA, CDR2 YSLEER, per germline.

A few counts support this clonotype. This chain uses TRBV5-1 with TRBJ2-3; D uncertain. CDR3 size: 12 residues. Deletions cut 5 bases from V and 9 bases from J, with 13 bases between. Germline-derived CDR1 and CDR2 are SGHRS and YFSETQ. The CDR3 coding sequence is TGCGCCAGCAGTCGGGCTTCCGAAACGCAGTATTTT. This codes for CASSRASETQYF.

This clonotype has at least ten counts. The V and J genes are TRBV20-1 and TRBJ2-1, with 10 bases identical to TRBD2. V shed 4 bases, J shed 9 bases, and the junction held 15 bases outside the gene matches. The CDR3 consists of 16 residues. Germline lookup yields CDR1 DFQATT and CDR2 SNEGSKA (reference sequence). The CDR3 region has the DNA TGCAGTGCTAAAAACCTAGCGGGGGCTCTTATTCCTGAGCAGTTCTTC. This codes for CSAKNLAGALIPEQFF.

At least ten counts were recorded for this clonotype. CDR3 sequence: CSAAEVDRAGYEQYF. CDR3 bases: TGCAGTGCCGCCGAAGTAGACAGGGCGGGCTACGAGCAGTACTTC. The J gene is TRBJ2-7, the V gene TRBV20-1; the match to TRBD1 covers 7 bases. Germline V gives CDR1 DFQATT, CDR2 SNEGSKA (reference sequence). The CDR3 covers 15 residues. V dropped 6 bases and J dropped 3; count of bases not matched to a gene: 14.

Concerning this clonotype: Possible read error: a much larger clone is one base away. This chain connects TRBV7-9 to TRBJ2-3; D is ambiguous. The CDR3 loop spans 16 amino acids. Germline CDR1 is SEHNR and CDR2 is FQNEAQ (reference sequence). V was clipped by 5 bases and J by 0 bases, with 15 bases between them. The CDR3 DNA sequence: TGTGCCAGCAGCATATTCCCCTCGACTAGCACAGATACGCAGTATTTT. Protein sequence: CASSIFPSTSTDTQYF.

This clonotype was found many times. The chain has TRBV5-1 and TRBJ1-2; D gene unclear. The V gene's germline CDR1 is SGHRS and CDR2 YFSETQ. Between the trimmed V and J ends, which lost 2 bases and 0 bases, there was a span of 8 bases. This CDR3 spans 14 amino acids. The CDR3 protein is CASSLVESNYGYTF. CDR3 coding DNA: TGCGCCAGCAGCTTAGTAGAATCTAACTATGGCTACACCTTC.

This clonotype was observed a few times. The chain uses TRBV28 and TRBJ1-5; 7 bases fit TRBD1. The CDR3 is 16 residues long. V shed 0 bases, J shed 5 bases, and the junction held 7 bases outside the gene matches. Per germline, CDR1 MDHEN and CDR2 SYDVKM. CDR3 region: CASSLWDRWGDQPQHF. In DNA form, the CDR3 reads TGTGCCAGCAGTTTATGGGACAGGTGGGGGGATCAGCCCCAGCATTTT.

This clonotype was recorded at least ten times. This chain uses TRBV7-2 with TRBJ2-3; D remains ambiguous. V was trimmed by 6 bases and J by 2 bases, leaving 12 bases between them. Germline CDR1 SGHTA, CDR2 FQGNSA. CDR3 size: 14 residues. CDR3 bases: TGTGCCAGCAGTTCCTTGCGGCACACAGATACGCAGTATTTT. This sequence encodes CASSSLRHTDTQYF. Drawing the rest from reference TRBV7-2 and TRBJ2-3, the complete variable domain is GAGVSQSPSNKVTEKGKDVELRCDPISGHTALYWYRQSLGQGLEFLIYFQGNSAPDKSGLPSDRFSAERTGGSVSTLTIQRTQQEDSAVYLCASSSLRHTDTQYFGPGTRLTVL.

Many counts were recorded for this clonotype. The chain recombines TRBV5-1 with TRBJ2-1, with TRBD2 identical over 8 bases. Germline assignment: CDR1 SGHRS and CDR2 YFSETQ. The CDR3 loop spans 14 amino acids. V lost 3 bases and J lost 5; bases outside the gene matches: 4. The DNA of the CDR3 is TGCGCCAGCAGCTCTACTAGCGGACACAATGAGCAGTTCTTC. This sequence encodes CASSSTSGHNEQFF.

The chain carries TRBV28 and TRBJ2-3; D is possibly TRBD1 (6 bases). V lost 8 bases, J lost 6 bases, and 9 bases lay in between. This CDR3 comprises 11 residues. Germline loops: CDR1 MDHEN, CDR2 SYDVKM. CDR3 in DNA: TGTGCCAGCCGGGGACACGATACGCAGTATTTT. Translation: CASRGHDTQYF.

This clonotype was seen many times. The chain carries TRBV5-8 and TRBJ1-1; D not resolved. This CDR3 is built from 11 residues. V lost 7 bases and J 3 bases, leaving 7 bases between the germline ends. The germline V gene has CDR1 SGHTS and CDR2 YDEGEE. This chain's CDR3 is CASRMHTEAFF. The CDR3 DNA is TGTGCCAGCCGCATGCACACTGAAGCTTTCTTT.

This clonotype was seen ten or more times. This rearrangement joins TRBV19 to TRBJ2-5; 9 nucleotides agree with TRBD2. CDR1 LNHDA and CDR2 SQIVND come from the germline V gene (reference sequence). The CDR3 extends over 14 amino acids. V lost 5 bases to trimming and J lost 5 bases; unmatched junction nucleotides: 6. The CDR3 nucleotides are TGTGCCAGTAGTCGCAGCGGGAGGAGCGAGACCCAGTACTTC. This encodes CASSRSGRSETQYF.

Ten or more counts support this clonotype. The genes are TRBV11-2 and TRBJ2-5; a possible D gene is TRBD1 (6 bases). Germline V CDR1 and CDR2: SGHAT, FQNNGV. V gave up 5 bases and J gave up 2 bases, with 9 bases separating them. The CDR3 runs to 13 residues. This CDR3 is CASSADRQETQYF. The CDR3 bases are TGTGCCAGCAGCGCGGACAGACAAGAGACCCAGTACTTC.

This clonotype was seen once. With a much larger clone just one base away, this may be a read error. Written as DNA, the CDR3 is TGCAGCGCACGGACAGGGAACGGGCAGTTCTTC. It translates to CSARTGNGQFF. V is TRBV29-1 and J is TRBJ2-1; 8 nucleotides agree with TRBD1. Germline CDR1 and CDR2: SQVTM and ANQGSEA. This CDR3 contains 11 residues. Losses at the gene ends were 7 bases for V and 12 bases for J; bases not matched to a gene: 8.

In its sample, this clonotype was seen many times. The CDR3 protein is CASSPGTAATNEKLFF. The DNA for the CDR3 is TGTGCCAGCAGTCCCGGGACGGCTGCAACTAATGAAAAACTGTTTTTT. This chain joins TRBV5-5 and TRBJ1-4; tentative D call: TRBD1 (5 bases). CDR1 and CDR2 (germline): SGHKS, YYEKEE (reference sequence). The CDR3 has 16 amino acids. V was shortened by 5 bases and J by 0 bases, with 14 bases between the two germline ends.

V usage is TRBV4-3 and J usage is TRBJ1-3; 9 bases align to TRBD1. Losses at the gene ends were 3 bases for V and 0 bases for J; bases not matched to a gene: 6. Germline V gives CDR1 LGHNA, CDR2 YSLEER. The CDR3 has 17 amino acids. The CDR3 DNA is TGCGCCAGCAGCCACGCGGGGACAGGGCTCTCTGGAAACACCATATATTTT. Its translation is CASSHAGTGLSGNTIYF.

V and J are TRBV2 and TRBJ2-3; 13 bases line up with TRBD2. Germline V gene data show CDR1 as SNHLY and CDR2 as FYNNEI. There are 18 residues in the CDR3. Trimming at V came to 2 bases and at J to 0 bases, leaving 5 bases not matched to a gene. This CDR3 reads CASSERLAGGPSTDTQYF. CDR3 nucleotide sequence: TGTGCCAGCAGTGAAAGACTAGCGGGAGGCCCTAGCACAGATACGCAGTATTTT.

This clonotype was counted many times. The chain combines TRBV29-1 with TRBJ2-7, with D possibly TRBD1 on 5 matching bases. The CDR3 runs to 11 residues. CDR1 and CDR2 from the germline V gene are SQVTM and ANQGSEA. The CDR3 here is CSVYDRSVQYF. The DNA of the CDR3 is TGCAGTGTCTATGACAGATCGGTGCAGTACTTC.